The 27 T cell receptor beta chains below were found in one sample sequenced in a study of T-cell memory formation after mild COVID-19. MiXCR, applied by TCRdb to the 5' RACE reads, yields one record per CDR3 protein. The table lists around 250,000 distinct CDR3 sequences, roughly 17% of them singletons, with roughly 21% in the top ten. Sequenced: PBMCs or a T cell subset sorted from them (not recorded which). The receptors originated from a man aged 18 to 35 who had mild COVID-19 (a few samples of this study predate the infection). Cell type and time point are not known.

The chain has TRBV4-1 and TRBJ2-1, with D perhaps matching TRBD2 (6 bases). Germline CDR1 is MGHRA and CDR2 is YSYEKL. This CDR3 region has 15 residues. V was shortened by 0 bases and J by 4 bases, with 10 bases between the two germline ends. The CDR3 here is CASSQEGGGYNEQFF. Here the CDR3 DNA reads TGCGCCAGCAGCCAAGAAGGTGGGGGGTACAATGAGCAGTTCTTC.

This chain joins TRBV29-1 and TRBJ2-7; perhaps TRBD1 as D (7 bases). The V gene's germline CDR1 is SQVTM and CDR2 ANQGSEA. The ends were cut back, 4 bases at V and 4 bases at J, with 14 bases in the middle. The CDR3 is made up of 13 amino acids. Here the CDR3 DNA reads TGCAGCGTTGTAGCAGGGGGAGGTTACGAGCAGTACTTC. Protein sequence: CSVVAGGGYEQYF.

This clonotype was observed a handful of times. The V call is TRBV7-2, the J call TRBJ2-5, with 12 nucleotides matching TRBD2. Germline CDR1 SGHTA, CDR2 FQGNSA. V shed 5 bases, J shed 6 bases, and the junction held 10 bases outside the gene matches. The length of the CDR3 is 16 residues. The CDR3 here is CASSPRVTSGGKTQYF. The CDR3 coding sequence is TGTGCCAGCAGCCCCCGGGTGACTAGCGGGGGAAAGACCCAGTACTTC.

This clonotype appeared a few times. This sequence joins TRBV5-1 and TRBJ2-7; 9 nucleotides line up with TRBD1. The CDR3 contains 15 residues. V trimming: 4 bases; J trimming: 2 bases; junction bases outside the gene matches: 7. Germline CDR1 reads SGHRS; CDR2 reads YFSETQ. DNA of the CDR3: TGCGCCAGCAGCGCCGGGACAGGGTGGACCTACGAGCAGTACTTC. Amino acids: CASSAGTGWTYEQYF.

This clonotype was recorded many times. The rearrangement uses TRBV7-6 and TRBJ2-5; 8 bases match TRBD2. The V gene's germline CDR1 is SGHVS and CDR2 FNYEAQ. After removal of 4 bases from V and 7 bases from J, the junction contained 8 bases not matched to a gene. The CDR3 has 14 amino acids. CDR3 in amino acids: CASSSVGLGATQYF. The DNA for the CDR3 is TGTGCCAGCAGCTCCGTGGGACTAGGTGCGACCCAGTACTTC.

This clonotype was seen a handful of times. The chain combines TRBV6-5 with TRBJ1-2; TRBD1 might be the D (6 bases). The ends were cut back, 4 bases at V and 0 bases at J, with 12 bases in the middle. In germline, CDR1 is MNHEY, CDR2 SVGAGI. The CDR3 is made up of 15 amino acids. The CDR3: CASSSPGQTNYGYTF. CDR3 nucleotides: TGTGCCAGCAGTTCCCCCGGACAGACTAACTATGGCTACACCTTC.

The J gene is TRBJ2-7, the V gene TRBV27, with D maybe TRBD2 (5 bases). V lost 1 base and J 3 bases, leaving 7 bases between the germline ends. Per germline, CDR1 MNHEY and CDR2 SMNVEV (reference sequence). This CDR3 region has 13 residues. Here the CDR3 DNA reads TGTGCCAGCAGTTTATTCCGGGGCTACGAGCAGTACTTC. It yields the protein CASSLFRGYEQYF.

The gene calls are TRBV7-2 and TRBJ2-2; the D gene is possibly TRBD2 (7 bases). V lost 1 base to trimming and J lost 14 bases, with 11 bases between them. The CDR3 extends over 12 amino acids. Germline V lookup: CDR1 SGHTA, CDR2 FQGNSA. The chain's CDR3 is CASSLDRGGLFF. The CDR3 DNA follows: TGTGCCAGCAGCTTAGATAGGGGGGGACTGTTTTTT.

This rearrangement joins TRBV6-6 to TRBJ1-5, with D possibly matching TRBD1 (6 bases). The CDR3 has 16 residues. CDR1 is MNHNY and CDR2 is SVGAGI in the germline V gene (reference sequence). V gave up 0 bases and J gave up 1 base, with 10 bases separating them. CDR3: CASSYSGGQSNQPQHF. CDR3 coding DNA: TGTGCCAGCAGTTACTCCGGGGGGCAGAGCAATCAGCCCCAGCATTTT.

This clonotype came up many times. The V call is TRBV20-1, the J call TRBJ2-4, with no clear D. Deletions cut 5 bases from V and 1 base from J, with 9 bases between. This CDR3 region has 13 residues. Germline V CDR1 and CDR2: DFQATT, SNEGSKA (reference sequence). For the CDR3, the DNA is TGCAGTGCTGGGCTATTGGCCAAAAACATTCAGTACTTC. This gives the protein CSAGLLAKNIQYF.

This clonotype was found a few times. The chain joins TRBV7-9 to TRBJ2-5; no clear D. This CDR3 has 13 residues. Trimming removed 3 bases from V and 4 bases from J, with 9 bases in between. CDR1 SEHNR and CDR2 FQNEAQ come from the germline V gene (reference sequence). In nucleotides, the CDR3 is TGTGCCAGCAGCTTGCCTTTGGGAGAGACCCAGTACTTC. Translated: CASSLPLGETQYF.

The sample holds a few counts of this clonotype. This rearrangement joins TRBV11-2 to TRBJ2-3; 7 nucleotides match TRBD1. The junction had 8 bases not matched to a gene; V was cut back by 0 bases and J by 2 bases. Germline V gene lookup returns CDR1 SGHAT and CDR2 FQNNGV. The CDR3 sequence is 17 residues long. CDR3 loop: CASSLDWTGAHTDTQYF. CDR3 bases: TGTGCCAGCAGCTTAGATTGGACAGGAGCCCACACAGATACGCAGTATTTT.

The rearrangement links TRBV4-1 to TRBJ2-3; unclear D gene. Per germline, CDR1 MGHRA and CDR2 YSYEKL. The V end lost 0 bases, the J end lost 3 bases, and 7 bases lay between the germline ends. The CDR3 is 14 amino acids. The CDR3 reads CASSQDRWTDTQYF. In DNA, the CDR3 is TGCGCCAGCAGCCAAGATCGCTGGACAGATACGCAGTATTTT.

In this sample, this clonotype turned up many times. One end of the junction fails to match germline, which may point to a read error. V usage is TRBV23-1 and J usage is TRBJ1-5, with D unresolved. TRBV23-1 belongs to the ORF category, with a function that is uncertain. There are 9 residues in the CDR3. The CDR3 is CASIQPQHF. CDR3 DNA: TGCGCCAGCATTCAGCCCCAGCATTTT.

This clonotype was observed a handful of times. This sequence joins TRBV6-5 and TRBJ2-1; 12 bases match TRBD2. The CDR3 runs 15 residues. J was trimmed by 8 bases and V by 5 bases; bases with no gene match: 7. Per the germline V gene, CDR1 is MNHEY and CDR2 is SVGAGI. CDR3 protein: CASSPLAGGFYEQFF. The DNA of the CDR3 is TGTGCCAGCAGTCCGCTAGCGGGGGGGTTTTATGAGCAGTTCTTC.

This clonotype was detected only a few times. CDR3 in DNA: TGTGCCAGCACGAAGGCACTAGCGGGGGGGCCGGCCCGCTACAATGAGCAGTTCTTC. Its protein product is CASTKALAGGPARYNEQFF. V and J are TRBV9 and TRBJ2-1; TRBD2 matches at 13 bases. Germline assignment: CDR1 SGDLS and CDR2 YYNGEE. The V segment lost 6 bases and the J segment 3 bases; nucleotides outside the gene matches: 15. This CDR3 is 19 amino acids long.

This clonotype has only a few counts. This sequence joins TRBV7-2 and TRBJ1-6; D unresolved. V lost 0 bases and J 9 bases, leaving 12 bases between the germline ends. The germline CDR1 and CDR2 sequences are SGHTA and FQGNSA. The CDR3 spans 15 residues. For the CDR3, the DNA is TGTGCCAGCAGCTTAGCTTACATGGCGAGTTCACCCCTCCACTTT. Protein: CASSLAYMASSPLHF. The variable domain in full, completed from reference TRBV7-2 and TRBJ1-6, reads GAGVSQSPSNKVTEKGKDVELRCDPISGHTALYWYRQSLGQGLEFLIYFQGNSAPDKSGLPSDRFSAERTGGSVSTLTIQRTQQEDSAVYLCASSLAYMASSPLHFGNGTRLTVT.

The chain is built from TRBV7-9 and TRBJ1-6; a weak D match, TRBD1 (6 bases). V lost 3 bases, J lost 7 bases, and 16 bases lay in between. Germline V gives CDR1 SEHNR, CDR2 FQNEAQ (reference sequence). The CDR3 is made up of 16 amino acids. The CDR3 region is CASSFSSGGGNSPLHF. The CDR3 DNA sequence: TGTGCCAGCAGCTTTAGTAGCGGGGGCGGGAATTCACCCCTCCACTTT. Based on the CDR3 plus reference TRBV7-9 and TRBJ1-6, the full variable domain is DTGVSQNPRHKITKRGQNVTFRCDPISEHNRLYWYRQTLGQGPEFLTYFQNEAQLEKSRLLSDRFSAERPKGSFSTLEIQRTEQGDSAMYLCASSFSSGGGNSPLHFGNGTRLTVT.

This clonotype was seen more than once but under ten times. The chain has TRBV29-1 and TRBJ1-4; D ambiguous. The germline V gene encodes CDR1 SQVTM and CDR2 ANQGSEA. CDR3 length: 15 amino acids. This chain's CDR3 is CSVGAPSTPIEKLFF. The CDR3 DNA sequence: TGCAGTGTGGGTGCCCCTTCGACCCCAATCGAAAAACTGTTTTTT. Full variable domain (outside the CDR3, taken from reference TRBV29-1 and TRBJ1-4): SAVISQKPSRDICQRGTSLTIQCQVDSQVTMMFWYRQQPGQSLTLIATANQGSEATYESGFVIDKFPISRPNLTFSTLTVSNMSPEDSSIYLCSVGAPSTPIEKLFFGSGTQLSVL.

V is TRBV15 and J is TRBJ1-2; a weak D match, TRBD1 (6 bases). This CDR3 has 13 amino acids. Trimming removed 6 bases at V and 4 bases at J, with 12 bases between. Looked up from germline, CDR1 is LNHNV and CDR2 is YYDKDF (reference sequence). CDR3 residues: CATRADSTYGYTF. The DNA for the CDR3 is TGTGCCACCAGGGCGGACAGCACCTATGGCTACACCTTC. The whole variable domain, remainder taken from reference TRBV15 and TRBJ1-2, is DAMVIQNPRYQVTQFGKPVTLSCSQTLNHNVMYWYQQKSSQAPKLLFHYYDKDFNNEADTPDNFQSRRPNTSFCFLDIRSPGLGDTAMYLCATRADSTYGYTFGSGTRLTVV.

The V and J genes are TRBV12-3 or TRBV12-4 and TRBJ2-5, with a tentative D call TRBD1 (5 bases). Trimming removed 5 bases from V and 5 bases from J, with 15 bases in between. The CDR3 contains 14 residues. CDR3 DNA sequence: TGTGCCAGCAGTCTAGGGGCTTTGGGGGAGACCCAGTACTTC. Translation: CASSLGALGETQYF.

The rearrangement joins TRBV7-2 to TRBJ2-1; D is perhaps TRBD1 (6 bases). The germline V and J ends were trimmed by 1 base and 2 bases, with 6 bases remaining between them. Germline assignment: CDR1 SGHTA and CDR2 FQGNSA. The CDR3 sequence is 14 residues long. DNA of the CDR3: TGTGCCAGCAGCTTAGGGGGGCCCTACAATGAGCAGTTCTTC. Protein: CASSLGGPYNEQFF.

The chain uses TRBV10-3 and TRBJ1-1; perhaps TRBD1 as D (6 bases). V was clipped by 4 bases and J by 0 bases, with 9 bases between them. Germline CDR1 is ENHRY and CDR2 is SYGVKD. The CDR3 has 14 residues. Here the CDR3 reads CAISGGTLNTEAFF. In DNA, the CDR3 is TGTGCCATCAGTGGCGGGACATTGAACACTGAAGCTTTCTTT.

The rearrangement joins TRBV27 to TRBJ1-1; D might be TRBD1 (5 bases). With 6 bases removed from V and 3 bases from J, the gap between germline ends came to 14 bases. This CDR3 contains 14 residues. Germline V gene sequence: CDR1 MNHEY, CDR2 SMNVEV (reference sequence). The CDR3 coding sequence is TGTGCCAGCAGATCGGGACCTCGGGACACTGAAGCTTTCTTT. The encoded protein is CASRSGPRDTEAFF.

This clonotype was observed a handful of times. The V gene is TRBV7-3, the J gene TRBJ1-1, with D uncertain. V was trimmed by 5 bases and J by 7 bases, leaving 14 bases between them. From germline, CDR1 is SGHTA and CDR2 FQGTGA. The CDR3 extends over 13 amino acids. CDR3 loop: CASSPAAGVEAFF. DNA for the CDR3: TGTGCCAGCAGCCCCGCGGCTGGTGTTGAAGCTTTCTTT.

V gene TRBV4-3 combines with J gene TRBJ2-3; TRBD2 aligns across 11 bases. CDR1 is LGHNA, CDR2 YSLEER, per germline. The CDR3 covers 16 residues. With 3 bases clipped from V and 5 bases from J, the junction kept 7 bases outside the gene matches. The CDR3 DNA reads as TGCGCCAGCAGCCACACCCTAGCGGGGGGTCGAGATACGCAGTATTTT. This translates into CASSHTLAGGRDTQYF.

The gene calls are TRBV7-9 and TRBJ1-3; D gene uncertain. V was cut by 1 base and J by 2 bases, with 9 bases left in between. In germline, CDR1 is SEHNR, CDR2 FQNEAQ (reference sequence). The CDR3 covers 15 residues. CDR3 bases: TGTGCCAGCAGCTTAGACAGCTCTCCTGGAAACACCATATATTTT. Its translation: CASSLDSSPGNTIYF.